This TCR beta chain was captured by sequencing in a study of metastatic and nonmetastatic thyroid tumors. The overall study: Repertoire comparison spanned blood and tumor or nodule tissue of malignant and benign thyroid patients.

This clone occurred many times. Its antigen is still unknown. Each patient went into thyroid surgery without having received any treatment. Findings of the study overall: Patients with malignant thyroid tumors reportedly had significantly higher TCR beta diversity than those with benign nodules, in blood and tumor.

The CDR3 extends over 19 amino acids. V gave up 4 bases and J gave up 1 base; unmatched junction bases: 12. The germline CDR1 and CDR2 sequences are SGHDN and FVKESK. In the authors' workflow: Using the CDR3 differences seen across clinicopathological groups, the authors built a distant-metastasis classifier for papillary thyroid cancer, which was meant to discriminate distant-metastatic patients. Using MiXCR, TCRdb reanalyzed the PCR reads. What appears here as the V and J calls and clone size reflects TCRdb's work, not the paper's. The sample carries fewer than 40,000 clones, approximately 18% recorded once.

The rearrangement joins TRBV14 to TRBJ2-6; 8 positions agree with TRBD1. Source material: blood. The sequence was collected from a male donor with papillary thyroid cancer or a benign thyroid nodule (not recorded which). Some clones in this sample may be carry-over from other donors' samples. CDR3 region: CASSPLPSGGYSGANVLTF. The CDR3 DNA follows: TGTGCCAGCAGCCCCCTCCCATCAGGGGGCTATTCTGGGGCCAACGTCCTGACTTTC.